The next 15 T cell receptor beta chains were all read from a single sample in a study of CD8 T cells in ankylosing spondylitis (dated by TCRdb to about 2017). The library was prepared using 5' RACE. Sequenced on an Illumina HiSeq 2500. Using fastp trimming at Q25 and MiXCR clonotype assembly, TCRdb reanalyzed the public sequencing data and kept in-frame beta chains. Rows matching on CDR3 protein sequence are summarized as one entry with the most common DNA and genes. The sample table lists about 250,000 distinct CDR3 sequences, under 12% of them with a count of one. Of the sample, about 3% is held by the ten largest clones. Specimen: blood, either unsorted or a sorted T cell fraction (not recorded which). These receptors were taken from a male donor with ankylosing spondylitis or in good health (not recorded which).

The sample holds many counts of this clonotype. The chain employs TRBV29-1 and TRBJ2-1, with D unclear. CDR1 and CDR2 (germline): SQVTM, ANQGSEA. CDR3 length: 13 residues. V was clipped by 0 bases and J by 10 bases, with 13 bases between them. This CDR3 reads CSVEDRRRLEQFF. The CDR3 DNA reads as TGCAGCGTTGAAGATCGTAGGAGATTGGAGCAGTTCTTC.

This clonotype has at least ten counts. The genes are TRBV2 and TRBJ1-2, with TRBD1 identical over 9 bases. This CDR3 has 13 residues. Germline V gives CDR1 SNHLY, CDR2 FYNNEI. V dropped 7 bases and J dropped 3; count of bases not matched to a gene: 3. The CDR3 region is CASIRQGDYGYTF. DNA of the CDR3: TGTGCCAGCATTCGACAGGGGGACTATGGCTACACCTTC.

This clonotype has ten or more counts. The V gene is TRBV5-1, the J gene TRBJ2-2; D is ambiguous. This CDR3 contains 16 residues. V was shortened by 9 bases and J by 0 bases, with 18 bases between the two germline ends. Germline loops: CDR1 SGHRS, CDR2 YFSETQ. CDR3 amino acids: CATFSEDASNTGELFF. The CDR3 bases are TGCGCCACCTTCAGCGAGGACGCTTCGAACACCGGGGAGCTGTTTTTT. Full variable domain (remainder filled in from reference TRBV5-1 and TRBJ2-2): KAGVTQTPRYLIKTRGQQVTLSCSPISGHRSVSWYQQTPGQGLQFLFEYFSETQRNKGNFPGRFSGRQFSNSRSEMNVSTLELGDSALYLCATFSEDASNTGELFFGEGSRLTVL.

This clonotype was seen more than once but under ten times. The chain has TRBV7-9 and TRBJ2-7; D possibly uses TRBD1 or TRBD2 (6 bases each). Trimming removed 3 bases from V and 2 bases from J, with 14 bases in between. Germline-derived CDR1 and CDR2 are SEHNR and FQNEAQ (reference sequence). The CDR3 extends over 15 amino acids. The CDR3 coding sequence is TGTGCCAGCAGCTTGGGGGGCGGACGGGCCTACGAGCAGTACTTC. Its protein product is CASSLGGGRAYEQYF.

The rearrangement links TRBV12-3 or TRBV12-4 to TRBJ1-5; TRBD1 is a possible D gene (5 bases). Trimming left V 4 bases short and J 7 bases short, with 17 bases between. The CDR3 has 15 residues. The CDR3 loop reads CASSSNAYGTQPQHF. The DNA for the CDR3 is TGTGCCAGCAGTTCCAACGCCTATGGGACGCAGCCCCAGCATTTT.

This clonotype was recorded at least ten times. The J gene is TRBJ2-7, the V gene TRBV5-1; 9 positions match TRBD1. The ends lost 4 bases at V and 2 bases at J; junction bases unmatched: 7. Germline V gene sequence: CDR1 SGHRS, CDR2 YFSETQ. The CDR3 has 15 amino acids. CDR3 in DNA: TGCGCCAGCAGCATACAGGGGGCGCTGACCTACGAGCAGTACTTC. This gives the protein CASSIQGALTYEQYF.

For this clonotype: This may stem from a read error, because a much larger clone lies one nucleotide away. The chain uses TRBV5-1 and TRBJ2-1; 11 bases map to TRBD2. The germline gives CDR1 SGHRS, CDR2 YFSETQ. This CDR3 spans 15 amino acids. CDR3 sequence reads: CASNLVLAGDDEQFF. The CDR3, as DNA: TGCGCCAGCAACTTGGTACTAGCGGGAGACGATGAGCAGTTCTTC.

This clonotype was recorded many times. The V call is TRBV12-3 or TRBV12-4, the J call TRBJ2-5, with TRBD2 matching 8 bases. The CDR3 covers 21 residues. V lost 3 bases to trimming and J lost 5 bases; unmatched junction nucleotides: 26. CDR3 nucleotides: TGTGCCAGCAGTTTTGAAGGGGGATCTCCCCTAGCGGGCTTCAGGGAGGAGACCCAGTACTTC. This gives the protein CASSFEGGSPLAGFREETQYF.

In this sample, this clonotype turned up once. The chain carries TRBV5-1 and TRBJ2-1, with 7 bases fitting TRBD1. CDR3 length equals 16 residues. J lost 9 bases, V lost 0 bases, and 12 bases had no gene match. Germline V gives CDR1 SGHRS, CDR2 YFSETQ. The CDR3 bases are TGCGCCAGCAGCTTGGCCATAAGACAGGGTGGCTCTGAGCAGTTCTTC. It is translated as CASSLAIRQGGSEQFF. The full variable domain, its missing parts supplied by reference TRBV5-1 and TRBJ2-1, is KAGVTQTPRYLIKTRGQQVTLSCSPISGHRSVSWYQQTPGQGLQFLFEYFSETQRNKGNFPGRFSGRQFSNSRSEMNVSTLELGDSALYLCASSLAIRQGGSEQFFGPGTRLTVL.

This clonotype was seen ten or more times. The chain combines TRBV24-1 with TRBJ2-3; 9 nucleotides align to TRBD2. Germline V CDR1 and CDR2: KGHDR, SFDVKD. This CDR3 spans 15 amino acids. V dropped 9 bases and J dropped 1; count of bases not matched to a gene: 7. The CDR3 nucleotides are TGTGCCACCTCGGCTAGCGGGACTGGCACAGATACGCAGTATTTT. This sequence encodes CATSASGTGTDTQYF.

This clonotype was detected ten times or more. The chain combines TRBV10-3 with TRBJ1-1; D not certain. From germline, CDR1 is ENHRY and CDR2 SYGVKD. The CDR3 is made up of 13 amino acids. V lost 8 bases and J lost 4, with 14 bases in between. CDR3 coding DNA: TGTGCCATCGGGCCCTTAGATAGCACTGAAGCTTTCTTT. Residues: CAIGPLDSTEAFF.

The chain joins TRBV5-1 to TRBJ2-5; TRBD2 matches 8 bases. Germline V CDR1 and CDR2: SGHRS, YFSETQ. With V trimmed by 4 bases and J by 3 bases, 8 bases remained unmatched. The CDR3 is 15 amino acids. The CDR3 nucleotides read TGCGCCAGCAGCCCCGGCACAGCGGGAGAAGAGACCCAGTACTTC. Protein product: CASSPGTAGEETQYF.

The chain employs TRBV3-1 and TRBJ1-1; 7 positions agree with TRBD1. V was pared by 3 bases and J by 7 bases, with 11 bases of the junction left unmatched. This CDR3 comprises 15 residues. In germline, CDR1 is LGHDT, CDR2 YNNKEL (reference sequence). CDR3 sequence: CASSHSGTVGFEAFF. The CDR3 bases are TGTGCCAGCAGCCATTCCGGGACAGTGGGATTTGAAGCTTTCTTT.

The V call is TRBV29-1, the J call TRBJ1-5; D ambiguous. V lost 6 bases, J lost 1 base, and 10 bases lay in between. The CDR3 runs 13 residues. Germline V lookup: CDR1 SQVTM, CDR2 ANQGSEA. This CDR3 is CSVLTGSNQPQHF. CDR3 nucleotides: TGCAGCGTCCTGACTGGGAGCAATCAGCCCCAGCATTTT.

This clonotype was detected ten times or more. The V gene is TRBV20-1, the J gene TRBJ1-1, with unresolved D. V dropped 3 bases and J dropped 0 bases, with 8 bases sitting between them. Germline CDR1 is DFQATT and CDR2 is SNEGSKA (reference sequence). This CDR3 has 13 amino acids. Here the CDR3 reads CSARVTLNTEAFF. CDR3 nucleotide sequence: TGCAGTGCTAGGGTCACATTGAACACTGAAGCTTTCTTT.